The source of this T cell receptor beta chain is a study of patients and donors after allogeneic stem cell transplantation. TCRdb processed the RT-PCR reads anew with MiXCR; each CDR3 protein has one entry. The sample records about 150,000 distinct CDR3 sequences, approximately 40% being singletons. Germline V gives CDR1 MNHNY, CDR2 SVGAGI (reference sequence). Trimming stripped 0 bases from V and 5 bases from J, with 7 bases between. This CDR3 comprises 13 residues. This clonotype was picked up a small number of times. This clonotype was sampled from a human donor who was either an allogeneic HSCT recipient or a stem cell or donor lymphocyte infusion donor (not recorded which). It is not recorded whose cells these are; they may come from a transplant donor. Input material: blood, either unsorted or a sorted T cell fraction (not recorded which). The gene calls are TRBV6-6 and TRBJ1-1, with D uncertain. The CDR3 nucleotides read TGTGCCAGCAGTTACTCTCCGGGGACTGAAGCTTTCTTT. Translation gives CASSYSPGTEAFF.